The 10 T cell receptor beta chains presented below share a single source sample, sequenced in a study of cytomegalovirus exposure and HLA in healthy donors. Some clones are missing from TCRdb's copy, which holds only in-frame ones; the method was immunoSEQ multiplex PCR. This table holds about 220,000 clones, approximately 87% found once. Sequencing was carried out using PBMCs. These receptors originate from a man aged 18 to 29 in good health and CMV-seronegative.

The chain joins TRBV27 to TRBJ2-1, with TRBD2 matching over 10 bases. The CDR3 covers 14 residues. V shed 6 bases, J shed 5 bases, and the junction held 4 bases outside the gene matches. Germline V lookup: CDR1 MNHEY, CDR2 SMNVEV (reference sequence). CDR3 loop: CASRPLAGDNEQFF. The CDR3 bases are TGTGCCAGCAGGCCTCTAGCGGGGGACAATGAGCAGTTCTTC.

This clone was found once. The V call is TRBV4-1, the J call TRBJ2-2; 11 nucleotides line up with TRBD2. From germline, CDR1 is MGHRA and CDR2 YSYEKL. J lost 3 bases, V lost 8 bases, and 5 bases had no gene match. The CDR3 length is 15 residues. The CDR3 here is CASGVAGGDTGELFF. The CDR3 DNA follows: TGCGCCAGCGGGGTAGCGGGGGGGGACACCGGGGAGCTGTTTTTT.

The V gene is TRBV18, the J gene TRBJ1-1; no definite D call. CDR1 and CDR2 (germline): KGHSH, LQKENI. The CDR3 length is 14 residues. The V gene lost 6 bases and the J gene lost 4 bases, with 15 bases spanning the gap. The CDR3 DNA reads TGTGCCAGCTCGCTATTAGGAGGTGTCACTGAAGCTTTCTTT. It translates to CASSLLGGVTEAFF.

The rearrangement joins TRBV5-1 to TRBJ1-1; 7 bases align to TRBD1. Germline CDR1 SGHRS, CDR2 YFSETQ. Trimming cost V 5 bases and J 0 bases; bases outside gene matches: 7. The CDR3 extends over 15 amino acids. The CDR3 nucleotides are TGCGCCAGCAGACGGGACAGCTCCATGAACACTGAAGCTTTCTTT. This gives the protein CASRRDSSMNTEAFF. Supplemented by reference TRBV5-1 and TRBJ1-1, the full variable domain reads KAGVTQTPRYLIKTRGQQVTLSCSPISGHRSVSWYQQTPGQGLQFLFEYFSETQRNKGNFPGRFSGRQFSNSRSEMNVSTLELGDSALYLCASRRDSSMNTEAFFGQGTRLTVV.

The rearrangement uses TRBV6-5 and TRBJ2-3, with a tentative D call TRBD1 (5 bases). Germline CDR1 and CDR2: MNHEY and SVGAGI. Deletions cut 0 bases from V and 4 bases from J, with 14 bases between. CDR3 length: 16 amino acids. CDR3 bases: TGTGCCAGCAGTTACTCGAGTGTACAGGCGGCAGATACGCAGTATTTT. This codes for CASSYSSVQAADTQYF.

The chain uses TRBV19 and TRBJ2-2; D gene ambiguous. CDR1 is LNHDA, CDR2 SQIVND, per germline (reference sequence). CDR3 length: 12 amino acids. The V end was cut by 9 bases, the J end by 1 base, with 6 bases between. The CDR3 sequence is CASVRNTGELFF. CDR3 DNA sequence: TGTGCCAGCGTCAGGAACACCGGGGAGCTGTTTTTT.

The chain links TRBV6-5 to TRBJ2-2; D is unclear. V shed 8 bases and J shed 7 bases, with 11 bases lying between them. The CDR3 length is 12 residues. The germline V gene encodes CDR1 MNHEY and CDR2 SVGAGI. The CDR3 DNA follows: TGTGCCAGCTCCCCCGAGGACGGGGAGCTGTTTTTT. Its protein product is CASSPEDGELFF.

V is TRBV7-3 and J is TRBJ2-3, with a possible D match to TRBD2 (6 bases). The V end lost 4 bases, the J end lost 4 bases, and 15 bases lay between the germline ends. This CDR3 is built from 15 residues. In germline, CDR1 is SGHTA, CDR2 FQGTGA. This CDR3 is CASSSLAGGADTQYF. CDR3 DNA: TGTGCCAGCAGCTCCTTAGCAGGAGGGGCAGATACGCAGTATTTT. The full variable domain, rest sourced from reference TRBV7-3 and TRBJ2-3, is GAGVSQTPSNKVTEKGKYVELRCDPISGHTALYWYRQSLGQGPEFLIYFQGTGAADDSGLPNDRFFAVRPEGSVSTLKIQRTERGDSAVYLCASSSLAGGADTQYFGPGTRLTVL.

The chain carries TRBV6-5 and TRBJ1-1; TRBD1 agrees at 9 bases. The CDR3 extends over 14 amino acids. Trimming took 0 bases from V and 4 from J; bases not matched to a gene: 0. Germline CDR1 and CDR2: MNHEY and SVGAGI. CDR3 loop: CASSYSDRGTEAFF. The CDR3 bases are TGTGCCAGCAGTTACTCGGACAGGGGCACTGAAGCTTTCTTT.

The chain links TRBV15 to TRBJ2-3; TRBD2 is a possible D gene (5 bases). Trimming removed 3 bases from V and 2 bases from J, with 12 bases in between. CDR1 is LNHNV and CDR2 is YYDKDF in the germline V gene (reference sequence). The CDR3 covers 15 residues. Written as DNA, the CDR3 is TGTGCCACCAGCAGCTGGGCCCGGGACACAGATACGCAGTATTTT. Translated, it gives CATSSWARDTDTQYF.